This T cell receptor beta chain appears in the sequencing data of a study of T cell repertoires in cytomegalovirus infection. Overall study findings and caveats: Ex vivo, HLA-C-restricted CMV-specific TCR beta clonotypes prevailed over the rest of the response.

Comment on this clonotype: What it binds is unknown.

This CDR3 contains 11 residues. CDR1 is SEHNR, CDR2 FQNEAQ, per germline (reference sequence). The V end was cut by 4 bases, the J end by 9 bases, with 7 bases between. A single record per CDR3 protein comes from TCRdb applying MiXCR to the reads. The sample carries about 120,000 distinct CDR3 sequences, more than 30% recorded once. The specimen comprised CD8+ T cells from cultured PBMCs, sampled from culture after CMV antigen stimulation. This sequence originates from a human donor in good health (CMV status not recorded). Some clones in this sample may be carry-over from other donors' samples. The chain combines TRBV7-9 with TRBJ1-5; D is undetermined. The CDR3 DNA reads as TGTGCCAGCAGCTCAGAGGGGCCCCAGCATTTT. It specifies CASSSEGPQHF.